The source of this T cell receptor (beta chain) is a study of cytomegalovirus exposure and HLA in healthy donors. Across the whole study: Unique TCRs from HLA-typed donors, roughly 89 million of them, were held in an early data release. Whole-study findings and limits: Presence/absence comparisons presumed near-even sequencing depth among donors. Clonal expansion, a later analysis showed, was greater in HLA-associated TCR beta chains than in equally common others.

Donors likely had unrecorded immune exposures despite being nominally healthy when sampled. For this clone: As yet, its antigen is unknown.

Both 60 Vbeta primers and 13 Jbeta primers went into the PCR. This table comes from immunoSEQ multiplex PCR, and its TCRdb copy is limited to in-frame clones, with some not included. The sample holds over 80,000 clones, approximately 79% seen once. V lost 6 bases, J lost 0 bases, and 12 bases lay in between. Germline CDR1 reads MNHEY; CDR2 reads SVGAGI. The CDR3 is 15 amino acids. This TCR came from a female donor in good health and CMV-seronegative. Sequencing used PBMCs. This chain links TRBV6-5 with TRBJ2-1, with D possibly matching TRBD2 (5 bases). The CDR3 sequence is CASRATGSSYNEQFF. DNA of the CDR3: TGTGCCAGCAGAGCCACGGGGAGCTCCTACAATGAGCAGTTCTTC.